One and the same sample provided the 3 T cell receptor beta chains below, sequenced in a study of CD8+ T cells in alopecia areata. RNA, once extracted, was reverse transcribed into cDNA for use as the sequencing template. Sequencing used immunoSEQ multiplex PCR; TCRdb keeps in-frame clones, though not all of them. Altogether some 110,000 clones were found in the sample, and no singletons occur. Sequencing was performed on lesional skin. These receptors were collected from a C3H/HeJ mouse with alopecia areata. For this strain, the MHC haplotype corresponds to H2-k.

A word on this clone: Gene names and germline match the mouse. The read comes to an end 4 residues before the CDR3 does, leaving the germline J gene to fill in the end. The V call is TRBV13-3, the J call TRBJ1-4; weak D call: TRBD1 (6 bases). The V and J ends lost 5 bases and 0 bases respectively, with 11 bases between them. There are 15 residues in the CDR3. Germline CDR1 and CDR2: NNHDY and SYVADS. Here the CDR3 reads CASSATGVSNERLFF. The part of the CDR3 DNA that was read is TGTGCCAGCAGCGCGACAGGAGTTTCCAACGAA.

Worth noting for this clone: Mouse gene names and germline throughout. The CDR3 is cut off 4 residues early in the read; its end comes from the germline J gene. Within the sample, other DNA sequences also encode this same CDR3. J is TRBJ2-5 and V is TRBV13-3, with TRBD2 matching over 10 bases. Germline V gene sequence: CDR1 NNHDY, CDR2 SYVADS. The CDR3 is made up of 13 amino acids. The CDR3 bases that were read are TGTGCCAGCCGTACTGGGGGGGGAGAC. It yields the protein CASRTGGGD. The whole CDR3 reads CASRTGGGDTQYF.

On this clone itself: The genes are named according to mouse. The DNA read from the CDR3 is TGTGCCAGCAGTGATGGCTGGGGTGCAAACACCGGG. Translation: CASSDGWGANTG. The complete CDR3 reads CASSDGWGANTGQLYF. V usage is TRBV13-3 and J usage is TRBJ2-2, with D possibly being TRBD2 (6 bases). The DNA ends 4 residues before the CDR3 does, and the rest of the CDR3 is filled in from the germline J gene. The CDR3 consists of 16 residues. The ends were cut back, 0 bases at V and 0 bases at J, with 9 bases in the middle. Germline-derived CDR1 and CDR2 are NNHDY and SYVADS.